The 20 T cell receptor beta chains in this list originate from one sample, sequenced in a study of cytomegalovirus exposure and HLA in healthy donors. With 60 Vbeta and 13 Jbeta primers, the PCR was carried out. TCRdb keeps only in-frame clones here, not all; method: immunoSEQ multiplex PCR. The sample lists about 150,000 clones; around 80% were seen once. The sample comprised PBMCs. These receptors were obtained from a woman in her thirties or forties in good health and CMV-seropositive.

This clone was counted a few times. The rearrangement joins TRBV28 to TRBJ2-2; 12 bases align to TRBD2. The CDR3 runs to 14 residues. Per germline, CDR1 MDHEN and CDR2 SYDVKM. V was pared by 8 bases and J by 7 bases, with 5 bases of the junction left unmatched. CDR3 DNA sequence: TGTGCCAGCGTCGCTAGCGGGGGGGTCGGGGAGCTGTTTTTT. Residues: CASVASGGVGELFF.

This clone showed up just a few times. The chain joins TRBV25-1 to TRBJ1-4; possible D gene TRBD1, 6 bases. Deletions cut 5 bases from V and 8 bases from J, with 18 bases between. Germline assignment: CDR1 MGHDK and CDR2 SYGVNS. The CDR3 loop spans 15 amino acids. Here the CDR3 reads CASSLNQGYGEKLFF. DNA for the CDR3: TGTGCCAGCAGTCTCAATCAGGGGTATGGGGAAAAACTGTTTTTT.

This chain joins TRBV5-6 and TRBJ1-1; 7 positions agree with TRBD1. V was clipped by 4 bases and J by 5 bases; unmatched bases: 8. This CDR3 spans 14 amino acids. Per the germline V gene, CDR1 is SGHDT and CDR2 is YYEEEE. The CDR3 DNA sequence: TGTGCCAGCAGCCAGACGACAGGGTCGACTGAAGCTTTCTTT. This sequence encodes CASSQTTGSTEAFF. Filled out from reference TRBV5-6 and TRBJ1-1, the complete variable domain reads DAGVTQSPTHLIKTRGQQVTLRCSPKSGHDTVSWYQQALGQGPQFIFQYYEEEERQRGNFPDRFSGHQFPNYSSELNVNALLLGDSALYLCASSQTTGSTEAFFGQGTRLTVV.

The chain couples TRBV28 to TRBJ2-2, with TRBD2 matching over 7 bases. The CDR3 runs 12 residues. J lost 6 bases, V lost 6 bases, and 1 base had no gene match. CDR1 is MDHEN and CDR2 is SYDVKM in the germline V gene. CDR3 amino acids: CASRAGAGELFF. CDR3 bases: TGTGCCAGCAGGGCGGGAGCCGGGGAGCTGTTTTTT. Based on the CDR3 plus reference TRBV28 and TRBJ2-2, the full variable domain is DVKVTQSSRYLVKRTGEKVFLECVQDMDHENMFWYRQDPGLGLRLIYFSYDVKMKEKGDIPEGYSVSREKKERFSLILESASTNQTSMYLCASRAGAGELFFGEGSRLTVL.

The gene calls are TRBV6-6 and TRBJ2-3; maybe TRBD2 (5 bases). This CDR3 region has 15 residues. Germline lookup yields CDR1 MNHNY and CDR2 SVGAGI (reference sequence). The V end was cut by 0 bases, the J end by 0 bases, with 7 bases between. The DNA for the CDR3 is TGTGCCAGCAGTTACTCGGAGGTTAGCACAGATACGCAGTATTTT. Amino acids: CASSYSEVSTDTQYF.

The table lists this clone with a count of one. The chain joins TRBV28 to TRBJ1-1; D possibly corresponds to TRBD1 (6 bases). Germline V gene lookup returns CDR1 MDHEN and CDR2 SYDVKM. The V gene lost 4 bases and the J gene lost 4 bases, with 13 bases spanning the gap. CDR3 size: 14 residues. The CDR3 reads CASSSTGKGTEAFF. As DNA, the CDR3 is TGTGCCAGCAGTTCTACAGGGAAAGGCACTGAAGCTTTCTTT.

The chain joins TRBV5-5 to TRBJ1-2, with D possibly matching TRBD1 (5 bases). The CDR3 is made up of 14 amino acids. Germline loops: CDR1 SGHKS, CDR2 YYEKEE (reference sequence). Trimming took off 0 bases at V and 5 bases at J, with 11 bases between the two ends. CDR3: CASSLVGEEYGYTF. The CDR3 DNA reads TGTGCCAGCAGCTTGGTAGGGGAAGAGTATGGCTACACCTTC.

This clone was detected a few times. A junction boundary mismatches the germline segment, possibly from a read error. V gene TRBV28 combines with J gene TRBJ2-7, with 9 bases matching TRBD1. Germline CDR1 reads MDHEN; CDR2 reads SYDVKM. The CDR3 covers 12 residues. The CDR3 protein is CASTDNRGLLNF. The CDR3 bases are TGTGCCAGCACCGATAACAGGGGGCTGTTGAACTTC.

The J gene is TRBJ2-7, the V gene TRBV7-2, with D tentatively TRBD1 (5 bases). The V gene lost 1 base and the J gene lost 2 bases, with 9 bases spanning the gap. CDR1 and CDR2 from the germline V gene are SGHTA and FQGNSA. The CDR3 is 14 residues long. Here the CDR3 DNA reads TGTGCCAGCAGCTTAGTAACAGGACCCTACGAGCAGTACTTC. This gives the protein CASSLVTGPYEQYF.

The V call is TRBV6-6, the J call TRBJ1-6; no definite D call. Trimming shortened V by 11 bases and J by 9 bases, and 17 bases separated the two germline ends. The CDR3 length is 13 residues. Germline V CDR1 and CDR2: MNHNY, SVGAGI (reference sequence). The CDR3 DNA reads TGTGCCGGACTTTCGGGATATGGTTCACCCCTCCACTTT. Translated: CAGLSGYGSPLHF.

This clone was counted a few times. The genes are TRBV7-8 and TRBJ1-1; the D is unclear. Trimming removed 1 base from V and 4 bases from J, with 7 bases in between. Per germline, CDR1 SGHVS and CDR2 FQNEAQ. The CDR3 is 13 amino acids. CDR3 protein: CASSLGGVTEAFF. The CDR3 DNA reads TGTGCCAGCAGCTTAGGCGGGGTCACTGAAGCTTTCTTT. The variable domain in full, completed from reference TRBV7-8 and TRBJ1-1, reads GAGVSQSPRYKVAKRGQDVALRCDPISGHVSLFWYQQALGQGPEFLTYFQNEAQLDKSGLPSDRFFAERPEGSVSTLKIQRTQQEDSAVYLCASSLGGVTEAFFGQGTRLTVV.

The V gene is TRBV25-1, the J gene TRBJ2-2, with 9 bases lining up with TRBD1. V lost 8 bases and J lost 6; bases outside the gene matches: 10. CDR1 is MGHDK, CDR2 SYGVNS, per germline. The length of the CDR3 is 15 residues. CDR3 sequence reads: CASRPRDRDPGELFF. The CDR3, as DNA: TGTGCCAGCCGACCCCGGGACAGGGACCCCGGGGAGCTGTTTTTT.

This clone appeared a few times. The J gene is TRBJ2-1, the V gene TRBV11-2; possible D gene TRBD2, 5 bases. The germline V gene has CDR1 SGHAT and CDR2 FQNNGV. The CDR3 sequence is 14 residues long. Trimming removed 5 bases at V and 6 bases at J, with 14 bases between. CDR3 protein: CASSVSLASNEQFF. The DNA of the CDR3 is TGTGCCAGCAGCGTGTCCTTAGCGAGCAATGAGCAGTTCTTC.

The chain uses TRBV6-1 and TRBJ1-1, with a possible D match to TRBD1 (5 bases). This CDR3 is 16 amino acids long. Germline V CDR1 and CDR2: MNHNS, SASEGT. V lost 3 bases and J 4 bases, leaving 18 bases between the germline ends. For the CDR3, the DNA is TGTGCCAGCAGTGAGGGCGATGGCAGGGCGATCACTGAAGCTTTCTTT. Its translation: CASSEGDGRAITEAFF.

This chain links TRBV12-5 with TRBJ2-1; 8 bases are a match to TRBD1. CDR1 and CDR2 (germline): LGHNT, FRNRAP. V lost 1 base, J lost 7 bases, and 3 bases stayed unmatched. The CDR3 consists of 14 residues. CDR3 in DNA: TGTGCTAGTGGTTTGGCAGGGGGCGGAAATGAGCAGTTCTTC. Translation gives CASGLAGGGNEQFF. Looking up the rest from reference TRBV12-5 and TRBJ2-1 gives the full variable domain: DARVTQTPRHKVTEMGQEVTMRCQPILGHNTVFWYRQTMMQGLELLAYFRNRAPLDDSGMPKDRFSAEMPDATLATLKIQPSEPRDSAVYFCASGLAGGGNEQFFGPGTRLTVL.

The genes are TRBV11-2 and TRBJ2-5, with D possibly matching TRBD1 (6 bases). The CDR3 consists of 14 residues. Trimming removed 8 bases at V and 3 bases at J, with 16 bases between. Germline V CDR1 and CDR2: SGHAT, FQNNGV. The CDR3, as DNA: TGTGCCAGCGCCCCTCGACAGGTCGAAGAGACCCAGTACTTC. Translating gives CASAPRQVEETQYF.

This clone was detected only a few times. The gene calls are TRBV4-3 and TRBJ1-2; 8 bases agree with TRBD1. CDR1 is LGHNA and CDR2 is YSLEER in the germline V gene. The V segment lost 1 base and the J segment 7 bases; nucleotides outside the gene matches: 5. This CDR3 is 14 amino acids long. The CDR3 loop is CASSQGQGTSGYTF. The CDR3 DNA follows: TGCGCCAGCAGCCAAGGACAGGGGACTTCTGGCTACACCTTC.

A word on this clone: At one boundary the junction diverges from the germline segment, which might be a read error. V gene TRBV7-7 combines with J gene TRBJ2-7, with a weak D call TRBD1 (5 bases). Germline CDR1 is SSHAT and CDR2 is FNYEAQ (reference sequence). CDR3 length: 15 amino acids. The CDR3 sequence: CASSQKGLDPYEQYF. CDR3 nucleotides: TGTGCTAGCAGTCAAAAGGGGCTGGATCCTTACGAGCAGTACTTC. The variable domain in full, with the rest retrieved from reference TRBV7-7 and TRBJ2-7, is GAGVSQSPRYKVTKRGQDVTLRCDPISSHATLYWYQQALGQGPEFLTYFNYEAQPDKSGLPSDRFSAERPEGSISTLTIQRTEQRDSAMYRCASSQKGLDPYEQYFGPGTRLTVT.

The V gene is TRBV7-2, the J gene TRBJ2-5; 8 bases map to TRBD1. This CDR3 spans 14 amino acids. V gave up 6 bases and J gave up 7 bases; unmatched junction bases: 10. Germline V gives CDR1 SGHTA, CDR2 FQGNSA. The chain's CDR3 is CASRSWTGQGTQYF. CDR3 nucleotides: TGTGCCAGCAGATCCTGGACAGGGCAGGGGACCCAGTACTTC. Filled out from reference TRBV7-2 and TRBJ2-5, the complete variable domain reads GAGVSQSPSNKVTEKGKDVELRCDPISGHTALYWYRQSLGQGLEFLIYFQGNSAPDKSGLPSDRFSAERTGGSVSTLTIQRTQQEDSAVYLCASRSWTGQGTQYFGPGTRLLVL.

The V and J genes are TRBV6-6 and TRBJ1-2; D might be TRBD1 (5 bases). This CDR3 region has 13 residues. V lost 3 bases, J lost 3 bases, and 8 bases lay in between. Germline CDR1 and CDR2: MNHNY and SVGAGI (reference sequence). The CDR3 DNA follows: TGTGCCAGCAGTTATGTAGGGGACTATGGCTACACCTTC. Translation gives CASSYVGDYGYTF.